The 12 T cell receptor beta chains below were found in one sample sequenced in a study of cytomegalovirus exposure and HLA in healthy donors (dated by TCRdb to 2017 to 2019). Library prep was done by the immunoSEQ multiplex PCR assay. For the multiplex PCR, a mixture combining 60 forward primers for TCR Vbeta segments and 13 reverse primers for TCR Jbeta segments was used. The source is immuneACCESS, and TCRdb retained only in-frame sequences with V and J called. Part of the clones is not carried over; for the studies checked, unresolved V genes explain less than half of this, and the remainder is unexplained. The sample profile shows around 130,000 clones; about 80% of them were found once. 1.5% of the sample is taken by the ten largest. Sequenced input: PBMCs. These TCRs come from a woman between 18 and 29 years old in good health and CMV-seronegative.

The chain joins TRBV7-9 to TRBJ1-4; TRBD1 aligns across 9 bases. Germline assignment: CDR1 SEHNR and CDR2 FQNEAQ (reference sequence). The ends lost 3 bases at V and 11 bases at J; junction bases unmatched: 7. This CDR3 contains 14 residues. This CDR3 reads CASSFPGQGNKLFF. CDR3 sequence (DNA): TGTGCCAGCAGCTTCCCGGGACAGGGTAACAAACTGTTTTTT.

J is TRBJ2-2 and V is TRBV27; TRBD1 matches at 9 bases. Trimming at V came to 4 bases and at J to 6 bases, leaving 3 bases not matched to a gene. The CDR3 is 14 residues long. CDR1 and CDR2 from the germline V gene are MNHEY and SMNVEV (reference sequence). This chain's CDR3 is CASSSQGAPGELFF. The CDR3 nucleotides read TGTGCCAGCAGTTCACAGGGGGCCCCCGGGGAGCTGTTTTTT.

The chain has TRBV10-3 and TRBJ2-1; 9 positions match TRBD2. The germline CDR1 and CDR2 sequences are ENHRY and SYGVKD. Germline trimming cut 4 bases from V and 1 base from J; bases unmatched to any gene: 5. This CDR3 has 16 residues. CDR3 in amino acids: CAISVAGGPSYNEQFF. CDR3 in DNA: TGTGCCATCAGTGTGGCGGGAGGGCCGTCCTACAATGAGCAGTTCTTC.

The rearrangement uses TRBV10-3 and TRBJ1-1; the D is unclear. Between the trimmed V and J ends, which lost 1 base and 7 bases, there was a span of 4 bases. The CDR3 consists of 11 residues. Germline values: CDR1 ENHRY, CDR2 SYGVKD. CDR3 coding DNA: TGTGCCATCAGTGAGTACAGTGAAGCTTTCTTT. Amino acids: CAISEYSEAFF.

The CDR3 is CASSDDPPRSYEQYF. CDR3 sequence (DNA): TGTGCCAGCAGTGACGACCCACCGAGGTCCTACGAGCAGTACTTC. This chain links TRBV6-1 with TRBJ2-7; D is unclear. This CDR3 is built from 15 residues. Trimming left V 3 bases short and J 1 base short, with 13 bases between. Per the germline V gene, CDR1 is MNHNS and CDR2 is SASEGT.

This chain joins TRBV7-2 and TRBJ1-1, with 10 bases aligning to TRBD1. Looked up from germline, CDR1 is SGHTA and CDR2 is FQGNSA. The ends lost 2 bases at V and 1 base at J; junction bases unmatched: 10. The CDR3 has 18 residues. The CDR3 reads CASSLIGDRGFRNTEAFF. The CDR3 DNA is TGTGCCAGCAGCTTAATCGGGGACAGGGGTTTTCGGAACACTGAAGCTTTCTTT.

V is TRBV5-5 and J is TRBJ1-5; the match to TRBD1 covers 10 bases. The CDR3 length is 16 residues. Germline CDR1 SGHKS, CDR2 YYEKEE (reference sequence). Trimming at V came to 4 bases and at J to 2 bases, leaving 6 bases not matched to a gene. The CDR3 region is CASSPGTGAGNQPQHF. The CDR3 bases are TGTGCCAGCAGCCCCGGGACAGGGGCTGGCAATCAGCCCCAGCATTTT.

The chain has TRBV11-2 and TRBJ2-3, with a weak D call TRBD2 (7 bases). Trimming took 5 bases from V and 5 from J, leaving 23 bases between them. The V gene's germline CDR1 is SGHAT and CDR2 FQNNGV. The CDR3 loop spans 17 amino acids. CDR3 in DNA: TGTGCCAGCAGCCCTCAGATTTTGCGGGGGCCAAAAGATACGCAGTATTTT. Translating it yields CASSPQILRGPKDTQYF.

The chain combines TRBV7-2 with TRBJ1-5, with D unresolved. V was cut by 2 bases and J by 7 bases, with 9 bases left in between. This CDR3 contains 13 residues. Germline V gene data show CDR1 as SGHTA and CDR2 as FQGNSA. The chain's CDR3 is CASSLRRGQPQHF. The DNA of the CDR3 is TGTGCCAGCAGCTTACGGAGAGGACAGCCCCAGCATTTT.

The gene calls are TRBV4-1 and TRBJ1-1; D unclear. The CDR3 is 17 amino acids. The germline V gene encodes CDR1 MGHRA and CDR2 YSYEKL. V lost 4 bases, J lost 6 bases, and 24 bases lay in between. In nucleotides, the CDR3 is TGCGCCAGCAGCCCTCAACGATCTAGGATCCAAAGGTCTGAAGCTTTCTTT. Amino acids: CASSPQRSRIQRSEAFF.

This clone has just one count. This chain uses TRBV5-4 with TRBJ2-1, with 11 bases aligning to TRBD2. This CDR3 is 17 amino acids long. The junction had 7 bases not matched to a gene; V was cut back by 0 bases and J by 5 bases. In germline, CDR1 is SGHNT, CDR2 YYREEE (reference sequence). The chain's CDR3 is CASSLVVTSGANNEQFF. CDR3 in DNA: TGTGCCAGCAGCTTGGTAGTGACTAGCGGGGCTAACAATGAGCAGTTCTTC.

The sample holds one count of this clone. This chain uses TRBV10-3 with TRBJ2-7, with 11 bases lining up with TRBD1. V shed 3 bases and J 3 bases; nucleotides not matched to a gene: 13. The CDR3 has 18 amino acids. The germline V gene has CDR1 ENHRY and CDR2 SYGVKD. CDR3 loop: CAISEGGTGGRGRYEQYF. The CDR3 DNA reads TGTGCCATCAGTGAAGGAGGGACAGGGGGACGTGGTCGCTACGAGCAGTACTTC.